The source of this T cell receptor (beta chain) is a study of T-cell memory formation after mild COVID-19. Study-wide context: In these data, TCR clusters were largely donor specific.

CDR3 length: 15 amino acids. Germline values: CDR1 SGHTA, CDR2 FQGNSA. V was pared by 4 bases and J by 4 bases, with 6 bases of the junction left unmatched. TCRdb called the 5' RACE reads again in MiXCR, with one record for every CDR3 protein. In the table there are approximately 340,000 distinct CDR3 sequences, around 15% of which are singletons. General study findings and limits: The CD4+ clones that contracted clustered mainly within CM and EM, and the CD8+ clones concentrated in EMRA. Clones that shrank (day 15 to 85) were balanced CD4/CD8, whereas later expanders leaned CD4+. Researchers could not confirm that second-wave clones peaking on day 37 targeted SARS-CoV-2.

Worth noting for this clonotype: Its target is unknown.

The material sequenced was PBMCs or a T cell subset sorted from them (not recorded which). The chain links TRBV7-2 to TRBJ1-5; 8 bases line up with TRBD1. This TCR derives from a young man who had mild COVID-19 (a few samples of this study predate the infection). Cell type and time point are not known. CDR3 sequence (DNA): TGTGCCAGCAGCTCCGGACAGGGACGGAATCAGCCCCAGCATTTT. Its protein is CASSSGQGRNQPQHF. Looking up the rest from reference TRBV7-2 and TRBJ1-5 gives the full variable domain: GAGVSQSPSNKVTEKGKDVELRCDPISGHTALYWYRQSLGQGLEFLIYFQGNSAPDKSGLPSDRFSAERTGGSVSTLTIQRTQQEDSAVYLCASSSGQGRNQPQHFGDGTRLSIL.